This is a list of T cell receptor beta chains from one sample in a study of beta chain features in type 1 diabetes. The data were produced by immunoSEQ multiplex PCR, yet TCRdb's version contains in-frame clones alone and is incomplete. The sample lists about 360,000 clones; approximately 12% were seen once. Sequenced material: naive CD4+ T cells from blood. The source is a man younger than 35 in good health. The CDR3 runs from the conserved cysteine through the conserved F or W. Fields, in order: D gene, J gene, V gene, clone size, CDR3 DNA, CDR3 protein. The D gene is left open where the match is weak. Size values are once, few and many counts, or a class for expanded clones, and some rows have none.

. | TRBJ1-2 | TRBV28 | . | TGTGCCAGCAGGGTGACGGGCTATGGCTACACCTTC | CASRVTGYGYTF
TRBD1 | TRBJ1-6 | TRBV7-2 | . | TGTGCCAGCAGCACCCGGGACAGGGGGGAGTCACCCCTCCACTTT | CASSTRDRGESPLHF
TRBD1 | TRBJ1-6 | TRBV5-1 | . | TGCGCCAGCAGCTTTGGATCGGGACAGGGGTATACCTATAATTCACCCCTCCACTTT | CASSFGSGQGYTYNSPLHF
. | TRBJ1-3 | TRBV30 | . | TGTGCCTGGATAGAGTTCACCCTCTCTGGAAACACCATATATTTT | CAWIEFTLSGNTIYF
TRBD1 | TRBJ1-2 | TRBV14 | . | TGTGCCAGCAGCCAAGAACTGACAGGGCATGGCTACACCTTC | CASSQELTGHGYTF
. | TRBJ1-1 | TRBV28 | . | TGTGCCAGCAACACCGGGGGGAACACTGAAGCTTTCTTT | CASNTGGNTEAFF
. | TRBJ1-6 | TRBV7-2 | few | TGTGCCAGCAGCACTTGGACGCGCGGGAATTCACCCCTCCACTTT | CASSTWTRGNSPLHF
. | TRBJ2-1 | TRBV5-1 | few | TGCGCCAGCAGCCTGGACAGTCTCTACAATGAGCAGTTCTTC | CASSLDSLYNEQFF
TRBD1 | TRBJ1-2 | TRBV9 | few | TGTGCCAGCAGCTCCCCTCGGGAGGGGGCAGGAGGCTACACCTTC | CASSSPREGAGGYTF
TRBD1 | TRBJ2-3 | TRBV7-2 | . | TGTGCCAGCAGCGACAGGGGGCGGAGCACAGATACGCAGTATTTT | CASSDRGRSTDTQYF
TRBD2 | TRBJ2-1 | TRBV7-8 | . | TGTGCCAGCAGCTTCCTCCCGGGACTAGAGTCCAATGAGCAGTTCTTC | CASSFLPGLESNEQFF
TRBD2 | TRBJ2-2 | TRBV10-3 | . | TGTGCCACAGATCCGGGACTAGCGAACACCGGGGAGCTGTTTTTT | CATDPGLANTGELFF
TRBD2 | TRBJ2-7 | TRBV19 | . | TGTGCCAGTAGTACCATAGCGGGGGGATACGAGCAGTACTTC | CASSTIAGGYEQYF
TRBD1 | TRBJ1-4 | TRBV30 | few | TGTGCCTGGAGTCGTAAAGAGACGGGACAGGGAATGATTTCGACTAATGAAAAACTGTTTTTT | CAWSRKETGQGMISTNEKLFF
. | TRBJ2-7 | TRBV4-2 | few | TGTGCCAGCAGCCAAGATCCGGCTAGTCCCTACGAGCAGTACTTC | CASSQDPASPYEQYF
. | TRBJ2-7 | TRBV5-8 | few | TGTGCCAGCAGCCGCTCCTACGAGCAGTACTTC | CASSRSYEQYF
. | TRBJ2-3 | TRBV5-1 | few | TGCGCCAGCAGCTTGGCCGGGAACACAGATACGCAGTATTTT | CASSLAGNTDTQYF
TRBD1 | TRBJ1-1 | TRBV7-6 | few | TGTGCCAGCAGCCACCTAGGACAGGGGGCCGGGAGGACTGAAGCTTTCTTT | CASSHLGQGAGRTEAFF
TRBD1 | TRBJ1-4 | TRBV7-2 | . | TGTGCCAGCAGCTTCCGGGCCCAGGGGGCATCTAATGAAAAACTGTTTTTT | CASSFRAQGASNEKLFF
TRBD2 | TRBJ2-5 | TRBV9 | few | TGTGCCAGCAGCGTAGGGACCGGGGGGGCCCAAGAGACCCAGTACTTC | CASSVGTGGAQETQYF
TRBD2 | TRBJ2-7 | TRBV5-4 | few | TGTGCCAGCAGCCGGCCGGGGGGGCTAACCTACGAGCAGTACTTC | CASSRPGGLTYEQYF
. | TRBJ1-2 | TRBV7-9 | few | TGTGCCAGCGATGACAGCCTCTATGGCTACACCTTC | CASDDSLYGYTF
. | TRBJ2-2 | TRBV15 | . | TGTGCCACCAGCAGAAGGTCAGGGGCCACCGGGGAGCTGTTTTTT | CATSRRSGATGELFF
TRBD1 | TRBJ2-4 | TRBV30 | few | TGTGCCTGGAGGAGTGGGGAACAGGGGCGAGACATTCAGTACTTC | CAWRSGEQGRDIQYF
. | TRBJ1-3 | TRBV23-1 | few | TGCGCCAGCAGTCAATCAAAGGGCGGACACTCTGGAAACACCATATATTTT | CASSQSKGGHSGNTIYF
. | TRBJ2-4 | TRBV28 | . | TGTGCCAGCAGCCCTGACAGTTTCTTAGCCAAAAACATTCAGTACTTC | CASSPDSFLAKNIQYF